The rows below give T cell receptor beta chains drawn from one sample of a study of spatial heterogeneity in lung cancer. TCRdb processed the 5' RACE reads anew with MiXCR; each CDR3 protein has one entry. The table lists roughly 99,000 distinct CDR3 sequences, around 19% of them singletons. This specimen consisted of PBMCs, obtained at follow-up. The receptors stem from a male donor with early-stage non-small cell lung cancer. Both conserved end residues are part of each CDR3. The D gene is left open where the match is weak. A clone size is listed for some rows: how often the clone was seen (once, few, many), or a class if it is expanded.

J	size	V	D	CDR3	DNA
TRBJ1-4	few	TRBV6-5	TRBD1	CASSYGTVGDEKLFF	TGTGCCAGCAGTTACGGGACAGTTGGGGATGAAAAACTGTTTTTT
TRBJ1-1	-	TRBV18	-	CASSLGWAAVNTEAFF	TGTGCCAGCTCACTAGGATGGGCGGCAGTGAACACTGAAGCTTTCTTT
TRBJ1-1	-	TRBV18	-	CASSPPRGQTNTEAFF	TGTGCCAGCTCACCACCGCGCGGACAGACGAACACTGAAGCTTTCTTT
TRBJ2-7	-	TRBV20-1	TRBD1	CSARPGTVQNSYEQYF	TGCAGTGCTAGACCCGGGACAGTGCAGAACTCCTACGAGCAGTACTTC
TRBJ2-1	-	TRBV6-5	TRBD2	CATKREPNNEQFF	TGTGCCACTAAGCGGGAGCCGAACAATGAGCAGTTCTTC
TRBJ2-5	few	TRBV30	-	CAWSKDGGQETQYF	TGTGCCTGGAGTAAAGATGGGGGGCAAGAGACCCAGTACTTC
TRBJ2-1	-	TRBV2	-	CASSESHRALSSYNEQFF	TGTGCCAGCAGTGAAAGTCACAGGGCCCTTTCTTCCTACAATGAGCAGTTCTTC
TRBJ2-5	many	TRBV25-1	-	CATAFAGQETQYF	TGTGCCACCGCCTTCGCGGGACAAGAGACCCAGTACTTC
TRBJ2-7	-	TRBV3-1	-	CASSLRIPASATYEQYF	TGTGCCAGCAGCCTTCGGATTCCGGCTAGCGCGACCTACGAGCAGTACTTC
TRBJ1-5	-	TRBV20-1	-	CSARTPSEPQHF	TGCAGTGCCAGGACCCCGAGCGAGCCCCAGCATTTT
TRBJ2-7	-	TRBV19	TRBD2	CASSTGGTSGYEQYF	TGTGCCAGTAGTACCGGCGGGACTAGCGGCTACGAGCAGTACTTC
TRBJ2-7	few	TRBV18	-	CASSLRMDSSYEQYF	TGTGCCAGCTCACTGAGGATGGACAGCTCCTACGAGCAGTACTTC
TRBJ1-4	few	TRBV20-1	-	CSARLGGSSEKLFF	TGCAGTGCTAGATTGGGAGGGTCTTCTGAAAAACTGTTTTTT
TRBJ2-3	few	TRBV18	-	CASSPRTLGTDTQYF	TGTGCCAGCTCACCGAGAACGCTGGGGACAGATACGCAGTATTTT
TRBJ2-3	few	TRBV20-1	TRBD2	CSAASNGASGSTDTQYF	TGCAGTGCCGCGAGTAATGGAGCTAGCGGTAGCACAGATACGCAGTATTTT
TRBJ2-3	few	TRBV6-6	-	CASKVEATDTQYF	TGTGCCAGCAAGGTGGAAGCCACAGATACGCAGTATTTT
TRBJ1-2	many	TRBV5-1	-	CASSLGTANYGYTF	TGTGCCAGCAGCTTAGGGACGGCCAACTATGGCTACACCTTC
TRBJ2-1	few	TRBV19	-	CASSLRTDEQFF	TGTGCCAGTAGTCTGCGGACAGACGAGCAGTTCTTC
TRBJ1-2	-	TRBV6-6	-	CASSYSMGSYGYTF	TGTGCCAGCAGTTACTCGATGGGCTCCTATGGCTACACCTTC
TRBJ1-1	-	TRBV20-1	-	CSAKRGRTEAFF	TGCAGTGCTAAGCGGGGAAGAACTGAAGCTTTCTTT
TRBJ2-7	-	TRBV5-1	TRBD2	CASSLRTSGSGIFGEQYF	TGCGCCAGCAGCTTGCGGACTAGCGGGAGTGGGATCTTCGGCGAGCAGTACTTC
TRBJ2-1	few	TRBV6-2/TRBV6-3	-	CASRLQTTSYNEQFF	TGTGCCAGCAGACTACAGACTACTTCCTACAATGAGCAGTTCTTC
TRBJ2-2	-	TRBV20-1	-	CSAITGAATGELFF	TGCAGTGCGATCACAGGAGCGGCCACCGGGGAGCTGTTTTTT
TRBJ1-6	few	TRBV7-2	-	CASSSLQEPLHF	TGTGCCAGCAGCTCATTACAAGAACCCCTCCACTTT
TRBJ2-3	-	TRBV29-1	-	CSVAGEDTQYF	TGCAGCGTTGCGGGAGAGGATACGCAGTATTTT
TRBJ2-1	few	TRBV5-1	TRBD2	CASSLSGGAENEQFF	TGCGCCAGCAGCTTGAGCGGGGGGGCCGAAAATGAGCAGTTCTTC
TRBJ2-4	few	TRBV2	-	CASRWGIKNIQYF	TGTGCCAGCAGGTGGGGTATCAAAAACATTCAGTACTTC
TRBJ2-1	-	TRBV6-2/TRBV6-3	TRBD1	CASSRQGHEQFF	TGTGCCAGCAGCAGACAGGGCCATGAGCAGTTCTTC
TRBJ2-3	few	TRBV24-1	TRBD1	CATGDRDFTDTQYF	TGTGCCACGGGGGACAGGGACTTCACAGATACGCAGTATTTT
TRBJ2-2	-	TRBV3-1	TRBD1	CASSQFGQGITGELFF	TGTGCCAGCAGCCAATTCGGACAGGGGATCACCGGGGAGCTGTTTTTT
TRBJ2-1	-	TRBV6-5	TRBD1	CASSPTGGRHNEQFF	TGTGCCAGCAGTCCGACAGGGGGCCGGCACAATGAGCAGTTCTTC
TRBJ1-3	few	TRBV29-1	-	CSVEMDDTIYF	TGCAGCGTTGAAATGGATGACACCATATATTTT
TRBJ1-2	few	TRBV6-5	-	CASSYSGGGYTF	TGTGCCAGCAGTTACTCAGGCGGCGGGTACACCTTC
TRBJ2-2	few	TRBV23-1	-	CASSQGTGTDTGELFF	TGCGCCAGCAGTCAAGGAACAGGGACGGACACCGGGGAGCTGTTTTTT
TRBJ1-1	-	TRBV6-2/TRBV6-3	TRBD1	CASSDPDRNEAFF	TGTGCCAGCAGTGACCCGGACAGGAATGAGGCTTTCTTT
TRBJ1-3	-	TRBV5-1	-	CASRPDWNSGNTIYF	TGCGCCAGCAGGCCGGACTGGAACTCTGGAAACACCATATATTTT
TRBJ1-4	-	TRBV7-9	-	CASSPEWRRSNEKLFF	TGTGCCAGCAGCCCCGAATGGCGCAGGTCTAATGAAAAACTGTTTTTT
TRBJ1-1	few	TRBV5-8	-	CASNPGLEMNTEAFF	TGTGCCAGCAACCCCGGCCTGGAGATGAACACTGAAGCTTTCTTT
TRBJ2-1	-	TRBV4-3	-	CASSQKRAYNEQFF	TGCGCCAGCAGCCAAAAACGGGCCTACAATGAGCAGTTCTTC
TRBJ1-4	-	TRBV7-7	TRBD1	CASSFSGGRNEKLFF	TGTGCCAGCAGCTTTTCAGGGGGCAGAAATGAAAAACTGTTTTTT
TRBJ1-4	few	TRBV6-5	-	CASSYSIFSATNEKLFF	TGTGCCAGCAGTTACTCGATCTTCTCCGCAACTAATGAAAAACTGTTTTTT
TRBJ2-7	-	TRBV6-5	TRBD2	CASSYSVTSGVASSYEQYF	TGTGCCAGCAGTTACTCGGTAACTAGCGGAGTCGCTAGCTCCTACGAGCAGTACTTC
TRBJ2-5	few	TRBV9	-	CASSVTAKGETQYF	TGTGCCAGCAGCGTGACAGCCAAGGGAGAGACCCAGTACTTC
TRBJ2-3	many	TRBV20-1	-	CSARDPTQTGGTQYF	TGCAGTGCTAGAGACCCGACCCAGACCGGCGGTACGCAGTATTTT
TRBJ1-2	few	TRBV12-3/TRBV12-4	TRBD1	CASSRTGDGYTF	TGTGCCAGCAGTAGGACAGGGGATGGCTACACCTTC
TRBJ2-7	-	TRBV6-5	-	CASSYSRMGSRYEQYF	TGTGCCAGCAGTTACTCGAGGATGGGAAGCCGCTACGAGCAGTACTTC
TRBJ2-1	few	TRBV6-2/TRBV6-3	-	CASSYSRQATYNEQFF	TGTGCCAGCAGTTACTCCCGACAGGCAACGTACAATGAGCAGTTCTTC
TRBJ2-1	few	TRBV11-2	-	CASSLGFRSYNEQFF	TGTGCCAGCAGCTTAGGTTTCCGCTCCTACAATGAGCAGTTCTTC
TRBJ1-2	-	TRBV29-1	-	CSVERERNYGYTF	TGCAGCGTTGAAAGGGAACGTAACTATGGCTACACCTTC
TRBJ1-2	-	TRBV27	-	CASRPTRTYGYTF	TGTGCCAGCAGACCCACACGAACCTATGGCTACACCTTC
TRBJ2-6	-	TRBV6-2/TRBV6-3	TRBD2	CASGRAGASGANVLTF	TGTGCCAGCGGGCGAGCGGGGGCCTCTGGGGCCAACGTCCTGACTTTC
TRBJ2-7	-	TRBV5-6	-	CASSWSTGEQYF	TGTGCCAGCAGCTGGAGTACGGGTGAGCAGTACTTC
TRBJ1-2	many	TRBV29-1	-	CSAASQGFGYGYTF	TGCAGCGCCGCGTCCCAGGGGTTCGGCTATGGCTACACCTTC